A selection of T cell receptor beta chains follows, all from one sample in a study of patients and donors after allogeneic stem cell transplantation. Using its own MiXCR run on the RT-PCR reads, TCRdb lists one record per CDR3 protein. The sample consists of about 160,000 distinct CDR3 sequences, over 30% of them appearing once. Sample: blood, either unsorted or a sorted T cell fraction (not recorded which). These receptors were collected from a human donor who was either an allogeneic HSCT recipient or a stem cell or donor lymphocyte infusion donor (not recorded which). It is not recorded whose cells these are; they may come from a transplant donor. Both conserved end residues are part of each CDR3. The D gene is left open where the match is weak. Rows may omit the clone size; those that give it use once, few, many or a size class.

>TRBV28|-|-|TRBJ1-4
TGTGCCAGCGCCAATGCAGCAACTAATGAAAAACTGTTTTTT
CASANAATNEKLFF
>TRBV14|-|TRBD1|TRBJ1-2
TGTGCCAGCAGCGGGGACAGCTTATCCTATGGCTACACCTTC
CASSGDSLSYGYTF
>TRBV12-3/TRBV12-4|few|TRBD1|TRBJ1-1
TGTGCCAGCAGAGACGGGACAGGGGTGACTGAAGCTTTCTTT
CASRDGTGVTEAFF
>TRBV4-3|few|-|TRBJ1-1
TGCGCCAGCAGCCAAGATCTTACGGTTGTGAACACTGAAGCTTTCTTT
CASSQDLTVVNTEAFF
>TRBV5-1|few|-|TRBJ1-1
TGCGCCAGCAGCTTGGTGAGGGGAGAAGCTTTCTTT
CASSLVRGEAFF
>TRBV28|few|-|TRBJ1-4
TGTGCCAGCAGCAATAGAGGGGCGCGGGTGAATGAAAAACTGTTTTTT
CASSNRGARVNEKLFF
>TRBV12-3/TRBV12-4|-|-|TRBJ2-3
TGTGCCAGCAGTTTAGTCGGACGGCCCACAGATACGCAGTATTTT
CASSLVGRPTDTQYF
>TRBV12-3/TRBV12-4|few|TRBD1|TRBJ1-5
TGTGCCAGCAGTCGGACAGGGGAACAGCCCCAGCATTTT
CASSRTGEQPQHF
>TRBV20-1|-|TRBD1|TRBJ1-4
TGCAGTGCTAGGCCGGGACAGGGAAGAGGAAAACTGTTTTTT
CSARPGQGRGKLFF
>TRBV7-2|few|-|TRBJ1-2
TGTGCCAGCAGCCCCCAGGGACTCGGGGAGGGCTACACCTTC
CASSPQGLGEGYTF
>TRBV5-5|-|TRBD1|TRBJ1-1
TGTGCCAGCAGCCCCGGGGACAGGTGGAACACTGAAGCTTTCTTT
CASSPGDRWNTEAFF
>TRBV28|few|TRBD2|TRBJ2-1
TGTGCCAGCAGTTTAGTCGGGGGGGCGTACAATGAGCAGTTCTTC
CASSLVGGAYNEQFF
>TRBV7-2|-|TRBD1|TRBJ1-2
TGTGCCAGCAGCCATGGGACAGGGAGGACCTATGGCTACACCTTC
CASSHGTGRTYGYTF
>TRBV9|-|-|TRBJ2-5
TGTGCCAGCAGCGACCGACTAGGCGTACAAGAGACCCAGTACTTC
CASSDRLGVQETQYF
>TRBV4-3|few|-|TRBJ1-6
TGCGCCAGCAGCCCTCATCTAGGACTCCACTTT
CASSPHLGLHF
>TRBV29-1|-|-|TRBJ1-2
TGCAGCGTTGAAGATAGTCAGGGTCGTGGCTACACCTTC
CSVEDSQGRGYTF
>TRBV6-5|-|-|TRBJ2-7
TGTGCCAGCAGTTACGCGGGACGGTCTTGGGAGCAGTACTTC
CASSYAGRSWEQYF
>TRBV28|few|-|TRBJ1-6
TGTGCCAGCCAAGTCCTTAGCTCCTATAATTCACCCCTCCACTTT
CASQVLSSYNSPLHF
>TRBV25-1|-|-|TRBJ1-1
TGTGCCAGCACAGATTACACTGAAGCTTTCTTT
CASTDYTEAFF
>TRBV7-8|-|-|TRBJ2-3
TGTGCCAGCAGCTACCAGGAGAGCGCAGATACGCAGTATTTT
CASSYQESADTQYF
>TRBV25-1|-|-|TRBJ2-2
TGTGCCAGCACCCTCTCGGGGACCCCCACCGGGGAGCTGTTTTTT
CASTLSGTPTGELFF
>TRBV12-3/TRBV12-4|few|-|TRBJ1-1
TGTGCCAGCAGTTTAAACGCGGGGGCGATCCCTGAAGCTTTCTTT
CASSLNAGAIPEAFF
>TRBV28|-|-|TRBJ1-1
TGTGCCAGCAGTTTATTAGCGGATTATATGAACACTGAAGCTTTCTTT
CASSLLADYMNTEAFF
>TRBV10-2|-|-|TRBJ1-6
TGCGCCAGCATCCCGGGACACGGGGGACCCCTCCACTTT
CASIPGHGGPLHF
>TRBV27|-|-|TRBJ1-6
TGTGCCAGCAGGGAGACATTGAGCTCCTATAATTCACCCCTCCACTTT
CASRETLSSYNSPLHF
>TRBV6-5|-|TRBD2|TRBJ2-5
TGTGCCAGCAGTTACTCGGCGACTAGCGGGGCAGTTAGGGAGACCCAGTACTTC
CASSYSATSGAVRETQYF
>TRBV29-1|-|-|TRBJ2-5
TGCAGCGTTGGTCAGGGGCAAGAGACCCAGTACTTC
CSVGQGQETQYF
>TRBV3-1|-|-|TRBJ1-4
TGTGCCAGCAGCCAAGATACCAGGGCGCGGGAAAAACTGTTTTTT
CASSQDTRAREKLFF
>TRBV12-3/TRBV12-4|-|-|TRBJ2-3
TGTGCCAGCAGTCAACAGGGAGGTACGCAGTATTTT
CASSQQGGTQYF
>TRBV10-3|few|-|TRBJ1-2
TGTGCCATCAGTGAGTCGGAGGGCCCCTATGGCTACACCTTC
CAISESEGPYGYTF
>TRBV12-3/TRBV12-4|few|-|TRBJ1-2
TGTGCCAGCAGTCCGGATTATAACTATGGCTACACCTTC
CASSPDYNYGYTF
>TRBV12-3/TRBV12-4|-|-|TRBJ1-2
TGTGCCAGCAGTTTGCGGGCACCTAACTATGGCTACACCTTC
CASSLRAPNYGYTF
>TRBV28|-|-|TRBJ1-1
TGTGCCAGTAGACGCGGTGGAAAAAGCACTGAAGCTTTCTTT
CASRRGGKSTEAFF